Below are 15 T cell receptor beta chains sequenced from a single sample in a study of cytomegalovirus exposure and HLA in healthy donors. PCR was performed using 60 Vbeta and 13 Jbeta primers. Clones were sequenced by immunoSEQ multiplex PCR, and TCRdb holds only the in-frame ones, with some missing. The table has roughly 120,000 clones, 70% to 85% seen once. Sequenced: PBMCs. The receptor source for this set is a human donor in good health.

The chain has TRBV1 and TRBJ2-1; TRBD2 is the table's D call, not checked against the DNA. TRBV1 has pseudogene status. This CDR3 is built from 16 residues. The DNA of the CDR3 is TGCACCAGCAGCCCGGAACTAGCGGGCTTGGGGAATGAGCAGTTCTTC. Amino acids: CTSSPELAGLGNEQFF.

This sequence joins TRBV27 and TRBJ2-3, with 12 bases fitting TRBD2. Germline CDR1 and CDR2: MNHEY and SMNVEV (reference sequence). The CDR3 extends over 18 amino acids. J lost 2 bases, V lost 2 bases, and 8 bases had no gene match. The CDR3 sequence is CASSLPPGTSGSTDTQYF. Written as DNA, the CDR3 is TGTGCCAGCAGTTTACCCCCCGGGACTAGCGGGTCCACAGATACGCAGTATTTT.

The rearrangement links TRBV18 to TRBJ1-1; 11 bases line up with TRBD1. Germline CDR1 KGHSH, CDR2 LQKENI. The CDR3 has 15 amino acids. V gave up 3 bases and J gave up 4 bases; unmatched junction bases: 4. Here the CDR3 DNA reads TGTGCCAGCTCACCCACCGGGACAGGGGGCACTGAAGCTTTCTTT. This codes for CASSPTGTGGTEAFF.

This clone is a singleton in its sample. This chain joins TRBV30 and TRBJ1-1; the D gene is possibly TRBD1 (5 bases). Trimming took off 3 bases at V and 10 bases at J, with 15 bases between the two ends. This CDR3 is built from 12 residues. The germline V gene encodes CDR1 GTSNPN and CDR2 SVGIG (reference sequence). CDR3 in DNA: TGTGCCTGGAGGGACCCAGGGTCTTCAGCTTTCTTT. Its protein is CAWRDPGSSAFF. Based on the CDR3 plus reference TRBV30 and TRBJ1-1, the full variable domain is SQTIHQWPATLVQPVGSPLSLECTVEGTSNPNLYWYRQAAGRGLQLLFYSVGIGQISSEVPQNLSASRPQDRQFILSSKKLLLSDSGFYLCAWRDPGSSAFFGQGTRLTVV.

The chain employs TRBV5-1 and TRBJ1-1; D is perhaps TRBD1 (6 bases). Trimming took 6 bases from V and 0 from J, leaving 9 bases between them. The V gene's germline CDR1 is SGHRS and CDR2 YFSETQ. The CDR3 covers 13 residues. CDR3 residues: CASTGQLNTEAFF. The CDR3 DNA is TGCGCCAGCACCGGACAGCTGAACACTGAAGCTTTCTTT.

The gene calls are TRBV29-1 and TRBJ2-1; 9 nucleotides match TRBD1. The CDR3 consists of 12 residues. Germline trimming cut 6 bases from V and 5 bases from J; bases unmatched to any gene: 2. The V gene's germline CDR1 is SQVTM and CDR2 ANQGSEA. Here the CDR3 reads CSVDRGDNEQFF. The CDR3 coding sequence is TGCAGCGTAGACAGGGGGGACAATGAGCAGTTCTTC.

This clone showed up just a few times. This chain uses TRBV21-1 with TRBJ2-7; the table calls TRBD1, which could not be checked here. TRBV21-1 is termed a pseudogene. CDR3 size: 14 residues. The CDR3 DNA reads TGTGCCAGCAGCAAAAAGGGCCCTAGGACAGGACAGTACTTC. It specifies CASSKKGPRTGQYF.

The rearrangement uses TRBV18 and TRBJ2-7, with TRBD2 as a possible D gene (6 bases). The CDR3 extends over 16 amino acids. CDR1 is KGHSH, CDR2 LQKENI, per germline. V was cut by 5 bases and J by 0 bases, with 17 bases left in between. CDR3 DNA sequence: TGTGCCAGCTCAATGTCAACGGGGGTCCCCTCCTACGAGCAGTACTTC. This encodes CASSMSTGVPSYEQYF.

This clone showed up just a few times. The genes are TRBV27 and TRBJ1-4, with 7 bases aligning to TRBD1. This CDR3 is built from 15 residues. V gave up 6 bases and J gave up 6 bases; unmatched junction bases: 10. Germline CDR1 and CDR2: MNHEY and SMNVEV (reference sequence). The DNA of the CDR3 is TGTGCCAGCAGCCAAAGAGGGCAGGGGGATGAAAAACTGTTTTTT. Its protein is CASSQRGQGDEKLFF.

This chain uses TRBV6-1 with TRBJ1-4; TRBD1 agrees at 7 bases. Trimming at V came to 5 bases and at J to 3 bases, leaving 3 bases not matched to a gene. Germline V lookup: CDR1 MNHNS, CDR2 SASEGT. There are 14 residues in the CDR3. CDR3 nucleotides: TGTGCCAGCAGTCCGGGACAGCCTAATGAAAAACTGTTTTTT. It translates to CASSPGQPNEKLFF.

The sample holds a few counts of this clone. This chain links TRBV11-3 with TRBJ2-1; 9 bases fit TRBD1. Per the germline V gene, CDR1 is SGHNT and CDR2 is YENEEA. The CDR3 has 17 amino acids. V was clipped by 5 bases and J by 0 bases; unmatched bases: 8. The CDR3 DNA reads TGTGCCAGCAGCCCTCAACCGGGACAGGGCTCCTACAATGAGCAGTTCTTC. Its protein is CASSPQPGQGSYNEQFF.

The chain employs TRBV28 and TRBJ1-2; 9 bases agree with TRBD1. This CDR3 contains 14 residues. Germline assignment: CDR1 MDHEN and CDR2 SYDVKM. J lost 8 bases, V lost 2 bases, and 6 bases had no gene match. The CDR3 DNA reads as TGTGCCAGCAGTTTAGGGGACAGGGTAGAAGGCTACACCTTC. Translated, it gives CASSLGDRVEGYTF.

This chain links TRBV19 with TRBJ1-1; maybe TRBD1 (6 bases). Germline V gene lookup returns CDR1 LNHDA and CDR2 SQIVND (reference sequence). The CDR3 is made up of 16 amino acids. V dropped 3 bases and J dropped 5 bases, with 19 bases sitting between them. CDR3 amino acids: CASSIKGGYVWTEAFF. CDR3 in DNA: TGTGCCAGTAGTATTAAGGGGGGGTATGTATGGACTGAAGCTTTCTTT.

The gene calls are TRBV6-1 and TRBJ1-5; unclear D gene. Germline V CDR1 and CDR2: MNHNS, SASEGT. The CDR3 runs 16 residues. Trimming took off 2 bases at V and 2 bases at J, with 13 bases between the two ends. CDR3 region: CASSEQEGWGNQPQHF. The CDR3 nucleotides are TGTGCCAGCAGTGAACAGGAGGGCTGGGGCAATCAGCCCCAGCATTTT.

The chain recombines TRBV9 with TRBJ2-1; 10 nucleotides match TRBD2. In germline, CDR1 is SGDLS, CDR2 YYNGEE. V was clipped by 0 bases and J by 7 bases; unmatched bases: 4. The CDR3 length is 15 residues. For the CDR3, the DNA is TGTGCCAGCAGCGTAGACCTGGGACTAGCGAATGAGCAGTTCTTC. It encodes CASSVDLGLANEQFF.